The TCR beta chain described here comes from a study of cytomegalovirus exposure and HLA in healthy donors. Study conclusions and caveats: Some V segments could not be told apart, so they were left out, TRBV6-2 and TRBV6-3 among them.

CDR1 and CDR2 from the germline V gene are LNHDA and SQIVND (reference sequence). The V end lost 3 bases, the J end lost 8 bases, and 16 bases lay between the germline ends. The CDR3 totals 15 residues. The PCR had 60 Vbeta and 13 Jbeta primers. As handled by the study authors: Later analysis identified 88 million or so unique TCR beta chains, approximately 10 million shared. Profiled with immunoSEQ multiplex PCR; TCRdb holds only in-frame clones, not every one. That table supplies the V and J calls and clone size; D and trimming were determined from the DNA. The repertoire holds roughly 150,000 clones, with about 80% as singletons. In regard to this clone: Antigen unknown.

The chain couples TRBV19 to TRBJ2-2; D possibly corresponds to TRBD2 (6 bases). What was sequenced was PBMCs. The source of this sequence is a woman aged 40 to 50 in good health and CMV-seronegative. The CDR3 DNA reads TGTGCCAGTAGTATTGGCGGGGTACTGGTAGGGGAGCTGTTTTTT. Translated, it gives CASSIGGVLVGELFF.